This T cell receptor beta chain was documented in a study of response to subunit inactivated influenza vaccine. TCRdb re-analysed the RT-PCR reads in MiXCR, keeping a single row per CDR3 protein. The table has more than 450,000 distinct CDR3 sequences, around 10% seen once; the top ten hold 9.5% to 12%. This CDR3 contains 16 residues. The germline CDR1 and CDR2 sequences are DFQATT and SNEGSKA (reference sequence). V was cut by 6 bases and J by 8 bases, with 26 bases left in between. These same data were also listed under a study on T cells expressing NK-cell markers. That work contributes: cDNA encoding TCR beta was synthesized via 5'RACE template switching incorporating UMIs.

The source is a middle-aged man who received an inactivated influenza vaccine. This chain joins TRBV20-1 and TRBJ2-1; maybe TRBD1 (6 bases). The sequenced sample was PBMCs from blood, obtained on the day of vaccination. The CDR3 DNA reads TGCAGTGCGACGGGAAGCAGGGGTTCCCTTGGGGATGAGCAGTTCTTC. Amino acid sequence: CSATGSRGSLGDEQFF.